The rows below give T cell receptor beta chains drawn from one sample of a study of T-cell memory formation after mild COVID-19. Each CDR3 protein gets one entry after TCRdb re-called the 5' RACE reads with MiXCR. The profile shows roughly 200,000 distinct CDR3 sequences, 16% of them singletons. Sequencing was carried out using PBMCs or a T cell subset sorted from them (not recorded which). Receptors originate from an adult woman who had mild COVID-19 (a few samples of this study predate the infection). Cell type and time point are not known. CDR3s include the opening cysteine and the closing phenylalanine or tryptophan. The order of the fields is J gene, D gene, clone size, V gene, CDR3 DNA, CDR3 protein. D genes are given only for firm matches. The size of a clone is reported for some rows only, either as once, few or many, or as a class for expanded clones.

TRBJ2-5 TRBD2 - TRBV12-3/TRBV12-4 TGTGCCAGCACCCCGGGGCTAGCGGTAGAGACCCAGTACTTC CASTPGLAVETQYF
TRBJ1-5 - - TRBV4-3 TGCGCCAGCAGCCAAGGGGCCTTCATCAATCAGCCCCAGCATTTT CASSQGAFINQPQHF
TRBJ1-2 - few TRBV24-1 TGTGCCACCAGTCCGGGGGGGCTCTATGGCTACACCTTC CATSPGGLYGYTF
TRBJ2-5 - few TRBV30 TGTGCCTGGACAGAGGCGAGGACCCAGTACTTC CAWTEARTQYF
TRBJ2-7 - - TRBV12-3/TRBV12-4 TGTGCCAGCAGTTTAAGGGGCTCCTCTTCCTACGAGCAGTACTTC CASSLRGSSSYEQYF
TRBJ1-1 TRBD1 few TRBV20-1 TGCAGTGCTAGAGAATGGACAGGGGCGCAAGCTTTCTTT CSAREWTGAQAFF
TRBJ1-5 - few TRBV19 TGTGCCAGTAGTCTAGGCCGGGCGGAGGGCAATCAGCCCCAGCATTTT CASSLGRAEGNQPQHF
TRBJ1-2 - few TRBV5-5 TGTGCCACTGGGACCGGGACGGACTATGGCTACACCTTC CATGTGTDYGYTF
TRBJ2-5 TRBD1 - TRBV10-3 TGTGCCATCAGTGAGTCGTTGGGACAGGGTCAAGAGACCCAGTACTTC CAISESLGQGQETQYF
TRBJ1-2 TRBD1 few TRBV7-2 TGTGCCAGCAGCTTAAAACAGGGGAGACTCTACCATGAGGGAGGCTTC CASSLKQGRLYHEGGF
TRBJ2-1 TRBD2 - TRBV4-1 TGCGCCAGCAGCCACGCTAGCGGGGCGAGCTCCTACAATGAGCAGTTCTTC CASSHASGASSYNEQFF
TRBJ2-3 - - TRBV5-1 TGCGCCAGCAGCTTCCGGACTAGCACAGATACGCAGTATTTT CASSFRTSTDTQYF
TRBJ2-5 - - TRBV7-9 TGTGCCAGCAGGGAAGGGACGTCTATCGAGACCCAGTACTTC CASREGTSIETQYF
TRBJ2-5 - - TRBV12-3/TRBV12-4 TGTGCCAGCAGCGCCCCCCAGAGAGTGGCGGGTAAAGAGACCCAGTACTTC CASSAPQRVAGKETQYF
TRBJ1-1 - - TRBV5-1 TGCGCCAGCAGCTTGGATGTATCCCGTCCCTGGGGCACTGAAGCTTTCTTT CASSLDVSRPWGTEAFF
TRBJ1-1 - - TRBV7-9 TGTGCCAGCAGCTTTCCCAGGGCCGGGAACACTGAAGCTTTCTTT CASSFPRAGNTEAFF
TRBJ1-6 - many TRBV7-2 TGTGCCAGCAGCTTCCAGTCTAATAATTCACCCCTCCACTTT CASSFQSNNSPLHF
TRBJ2-3 TRBD2 - TRBV12-3/TRBV12-4 TGTGCCAGCAGTTTAATTCGGACCGGGGGGTCCCGGGATACGCAGTATTTT CASSLIRTGGSRDTQYF
TRBJ2-3 - few TRBV4-3 TGCGCCAGCAGCCTGCGACTTAGCACAGATACGCAGTATTTT CASSLRLSTDTQYF
TRBJ2-3 TRBD1 - TRBV5-1 TGCGCCAGCAGCTGGGGGACAGGGGGCACAGATACGCAGTATTTT CASSWGTGGTDTQYF
TRBJ2-1 - - TRBV18 TGTGCCAGCTCACCACCTCTTCGAGGGATACAGTTCTTC CASSPPLRGIQFF
TRBJ1-3 - - TRBV18 TGTGCCAGCTCCCCTGAGGGGCGAACTGGAAACACCATATATTTT CASSPEGRTGNTIYF
TRBJ1-2 TRBD1 few TRBV5-1 TGCGCCAGCAGCTTCCTGCCGGGACAGAATTTATATGGCTACACCTTC CASSFLPGQNLYGYTF
TRBJ1-2 - - TRBV5-1 TGCGCCAGCAGCTTGGCCGGGGGTGTAGACTATGGCTACACCTTC CASSLAGGVDYGYTF
TRBJ2-2 TRBD1 - TRBV23-1 TGCGCCAGCAGTCAATTGGGACAGGGAGGCCTGGACGGGGAGCTGTTTTTT CASSQLGQGGLDGELFF
TRBJ2-5 - - TRBV20-1 TGCAGTGCTAGAGTGGGGGGAACAGAGACCCAGTACTTC CSARVGGTETQYF
TRBJ2-3 - - TRBV7-9 TGTGCCAGCAGCTTAGGGACGGGGGCTGACCGGGCAGATACGCAGTATTTT CASSLGTGADRADTQYF
TRBJ2-3 - few TRBV15 TGTGCCACCAGCATACGGAGCGGGCATGGAGATACGCAGTATTTT CATSIRSGHGDTQYF